The rows below give T cell receptor beta chains drawn from one sample of a study of T cell responses to AZD1222 COVID-19 vaccine. The data were produced by immunoSEQ multiplex PCR, yet TCRdb's version contains in-frame clones alone and is incomplete. The profile shows 150,000 to 200,000 clones, approximately 92% of them singletons. Sequencing was performed on peripheral blood, taken on day 0 of AZD1222 vaccination. The receptors stem from an adult in good health. Each CDR3 is given with its conserved first and last residue. The D gene is left open where the match is weak. Clone size is given for some rows only: seen once, a few or many times, or a class if the clone is expanded.

V gene: TRBV6-2/TRBV6-3; J gene: TRBJ1-6; D gene: NA; clone size: NA; CDR3 DNA: TGTGCCAGCAGTTACGACGGGGACCTGCGGCCCCTCCACTTT; CDR3 protein: CASSYDGDLRPLHF
V gene: TRBV7-3; J gene: TRBJ2-3; D gene: NA; clone size: NA; CDR3 DNA: TGTGCCAGCAGCGGGTCCGATACGCAGTATTTT; CDR3 protein: CASSGSDTQYF
V gene: TRBV28; J gene: TRBJ1-5; D gene: TRBD1; clone size: NA; CDR3 DNA: TGTGCCAGCAGTTCGCACGGGACAGGCGGCAATCAGCCCCAGCATTTT; CDR3 protein: CASSSHGTGGNQPQHF
V gene: TRBV7-9; J gene: TRBJ1-4; D gene: NA; clone size: NA; CDR3 DNA: TGTGCCAGCAGCTTAGATAGCAGGGACCCAACTAATGAAAAACTGTTTTTT; CDR3 protein: CASSLDSRDPTNEKLFF
V gene: TRBV7-9; J gene: TRBJ1-1; D gene: TRBD1; clone size: NA; CDR3 DNA: TGTGCCAGCAGTTTAAACAGGGGGGTAGGGGACACTGAAGCTTTCTTT; CDR3 protein: CASSLNRGVGDTEAFF
V gene: TRBV10-1; J gene: TRBJ1-1; D gene: NA; clone size: NA; CDR3 DNA: TGCGCCAGCAGTCCCCGCCAGGGGTCTTGGCGAATGAACACTGAAGCTTTCTTT; CDR3 protein: CASSPRQGSWRMNTEAFF
V gene: TRBV6-5; J gene: TRBJ1-1; D gene: NA; clone size: NA; CDR3 DNA: TGTGCCAGCAGTTCTACCGACCCAAACACTGAAGCTTTCTTT; CDR3 protein: CASSSTDPNTEAFF
V gene: TRBV5-1; J gene: TRBJ1-4; D gene: TRBD1; clone size: NA; CDR3 DNA: TGCGCCAGCAGAAGGGACAGGGACGGTAATGAAAAACTGTTTTTT; CDR3 protein: CASRRDRDGNEKLFF
V gene: TRBV4-1; J gene: TRBJ2-7; D gene: NA; clone size: NA; CDR3 DNA: TGCGCCAGCAGCCAGACAGAGACTACGTACGAGCAGTACTTC; CDR3 protein: CASSQTETTYEQYF
V gene: TRBV6-5; J gene: TRBJ2-3; D gene: TRBD2; clone size: NA; CDR3 DNA: TGTGCCAGCAGTTACTTGCGGGGGAGAAATACGCAGTATTTT; CDR3 protein: CASSYLRGRNTQYF
V gene: TRBV7-2; J gene: TRBJ2-7; D gene: TRBD2; clone size: NA; CDR3 DNA: TGTGCCAGCAGCCCCAAGGGACTAGCGGGGGGCTGGGAGCAGTACTTC; CDR3 protein: CASSPKGLAGGWEQYF
V gene: TRBV10-2; J gene: TRBJ2-6; D gene: TRBD1; clone size: NA; CDR3 DNA: TGCGCCAGCGAGGGACAGGATTACCTCTCTGGGGCCAACGTCCTGACTTTC; CDR3 protein: CASEGQDYLSGANVLTF
V gene: TRBV10-3; J gene: TRBJ1-5; D gene: NA; clone size: once; CDR3 DNA: TGTGCCATCAGCGAGGGGGAAGGGATAAAGGAGCCCCAGCATTTT; CDR3 protein: CAISEGEGIKEPQHF
V gene: TRBV7-9; J gene: TRBJ1-3; D gene: NA; clone size: NA; CDR3 DNA: TGTGCCAGCAGAACAGCGGGTGGGCCTGGAAACACCATATATTTT; CDR3 protein: CASRTAGGPGNTIYF
V gene: TRBV27; J gene: TRBJ2-7; D gene: NA; clone size: NA; CDR3 DNA: TGTGCCAGCAGTTTAAGCCCGGACTCCCGGCGCGAGCAGTACTTC; CDR3 protein: CASSLSPDSRREQYF
V gene: TRBV11-2; J gene: TRBJ2-5; D gene: TRBD1; clone size: NA; CDR3 DNA: TGTGCCAGCAGCTTAGAGGGTTACAGGGGACCGGAGACCCAGTACTTC; CDR3 protein: CASSLEGYRGPETQYF
V gene: TRBV6-1; J gene: TRBJ1-4; D gene: NA; clone size: NA; CDR3 DNA: TGTGCCAGCAGTGAAATAAGGACCGGGAATGAAAAACTGTTTTTT; CDR3 protein: CASSEIRTGNEKLFF
V gene: TRBV5-1; J gene: TRBJ1-2; D gene: NA; clone size: NA; CDR3 DNA: TGCGCCAGCAGCCCCCTGCGAGCTAACTATGGCTACACCTTC; CDR3 protein: CASSPLRANYGYTF
V gene: TRBV6-2/TRBV6-3; J gene: TRBJ2-1; D gene: TRBD2; clone size: NA; CDR3 DNA: TGTGCCAGCAGCTCGGGACTAGCGATATTAAACTCCTACAATGAGCAGTTCTTC; CDR3 protein: CASSSGLAILNSYNEQFF
V gene: TRBV10-3; J gene: TRBJ1-5; D gene: NA; clone size: NA; CDR3 DNA: TGTGCCATCAGTGATCCGTCGACAGGCAATCAGCCCCAGCATTTT; CDR3 protein: CAISDPSTGNQPQHF
V gene: TRBV3-1/TRBV3-2; J gene: TRBJ1-6; D gene: NA; clone size: once; CDR3 DNA: TGTGCCAGCAGCCAAGATCTAGCGACGGCCTATAATTCACCCCTCCACTTT; CDR3 protein: CASSQDLATAYNSPLHF
V gene: TRBV20-1; J gene: TRBJ1-2; D gene: NA; clone size: NA; CDR3 DNA: TGCAGTGCGCCGACGGACGGAGGCTACACCTTC; CDR3 protein: CSAPTDGGYTF
V gene: TRBV11-2; J gene: TRBJ2-7; D gene: NA; clone size: NA; CDR3 DNA: TGTGCCAGCAGCTTAGACTATCAGGAGAACGAGCAGTACTTC; CDR3 protein: CASSLDYQENEQYF
V gene: TRBV6-6; J gene: TRBJ2-3; D gene: TRBD1; clone size: NA; CDR3 DNA: TGTGCCAGCAGTTCGAACAGGGGGAATACGCAGTATTTT; CDR3 protein: CASSSNRGNTQYF
V gene: TRBV4-1; J gene: TRBJ2-7; D gene: NA; clone size: NA; CDR3 DNA: TGCGCCAGCAGCCAAGCGGAGCTTAGGGAGCAGTACTTC; CDR3 protein: CASSQAELREQYF
V gene: TRBV19; J gene: TRBJ1-5; D gene: NA; clone size: once; CDR3 DNA: TGTGCCAGTAGTATATCGGGAGGTCAGCCCCAGCATTTT; CDR3 protein: CASSISGGQPQHF
V gene: TRBV30; J gene: TRBJ2-5; D gene: NA; clone size: NA; CDR3 DNA: TGTGCCTGGAGTGGCGGGGAGACCCAGTACTTC; CDR3 protein: CAWSGGETQYF
V gene: TRBV13; J gene: TRBJ2-1; D gene: NA; clone size: NA; CDR3 DNA: TGTGCCAGCAGCCGGTGGGACCACGCCGATGAGCAGTTCTTC; CDR3 protein: CASSRWDHADEQFF
V gene: TRBV5-1; J gene: TRBJ1-2; D gene: NA; clone size: NA; CDR3 DNA: TGCGCCAGCAGCTTGCAATCGGCGAACTATGGCTACACCTTC; CDR3 protein: CASSLQSANYGYTF